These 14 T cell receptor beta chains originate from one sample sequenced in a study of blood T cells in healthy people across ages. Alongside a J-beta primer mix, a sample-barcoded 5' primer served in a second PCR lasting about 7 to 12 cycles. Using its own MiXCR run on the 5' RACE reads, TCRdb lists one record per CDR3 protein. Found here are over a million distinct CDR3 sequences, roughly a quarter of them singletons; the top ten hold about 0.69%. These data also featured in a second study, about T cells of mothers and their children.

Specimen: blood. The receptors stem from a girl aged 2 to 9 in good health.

The CDR3 nucleotides are TGTGCCAGCAGCCCTTTTAAAACTGCAGCCAACTATGGCTACACCTTC. Its translation: CASSPFKTAANYGYTF. The chain couples TRBV3-1 to TRBJ1-2; D remains unclear. The CDR3 length is 16 residues. V gave up 4 bases and J gave up 2 bases, with 17 bases separating them. Germline V gene data show CDR1 as LGHDT and CDR2 as YNNKEL (reference sequence).

The CDR3 DNA reads TGTGCCAGCAGTTTGACAGGGGTGCGTGAAAAACTGTTTTTT. Amino acid sequence: CASSLTGVREKLFF. This chain uses TRBV6-6 with TRBJ1-4; 8 positions match TRBD1. CDR3 length: 14 residues. Per the germline V gene, CDR1 is MNHNY and CDR2 is SVGAGI (reference sequence). J was trimmed by 7 bases and V by 4 bases; bases with no gene match: 5.

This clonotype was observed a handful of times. The CDR3, as DNA: TGTGCCAGCAGCGGACTAGCGGGAGATCGAGAGACCCAGTACTTC. Its protein product is CASSGLAGDRETQYF. The gene calls are TRBV12-3 or TRBV12-4 and TRBJ2-5; 13 bases are a match to TRBD2. J gave up 4 bases and V 6 bases, and 5 bases lay outside the gene matches. The length of the CDR3 is 15 residues.

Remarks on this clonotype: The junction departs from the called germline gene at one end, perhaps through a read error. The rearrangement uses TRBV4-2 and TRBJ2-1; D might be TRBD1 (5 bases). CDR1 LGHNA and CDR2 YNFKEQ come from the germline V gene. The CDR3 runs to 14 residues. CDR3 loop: CASSQGVGAACTDF. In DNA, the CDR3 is TGTGCCAGCAGCCAAGGGGTTGGGGCCGCCTGCACCGACTTC.

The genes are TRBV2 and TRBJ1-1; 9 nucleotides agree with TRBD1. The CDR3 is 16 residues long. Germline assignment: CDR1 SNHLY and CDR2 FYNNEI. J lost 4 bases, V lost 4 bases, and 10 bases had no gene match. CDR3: CASSAGTGRIGTEAFF. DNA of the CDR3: TGTGCCAGCAGTGCCGGGACAGGGCGAATAGGCACTGAAGCTTTCTTT.

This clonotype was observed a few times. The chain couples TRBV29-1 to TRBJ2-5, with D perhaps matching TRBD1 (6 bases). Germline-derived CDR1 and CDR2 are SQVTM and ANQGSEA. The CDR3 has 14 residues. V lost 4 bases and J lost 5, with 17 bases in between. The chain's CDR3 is CSVGRGGWLETQYF. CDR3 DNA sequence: TGCAGCGTTGGGAGAGGGGGATGGTTGGAGACCCAGTACTTC.

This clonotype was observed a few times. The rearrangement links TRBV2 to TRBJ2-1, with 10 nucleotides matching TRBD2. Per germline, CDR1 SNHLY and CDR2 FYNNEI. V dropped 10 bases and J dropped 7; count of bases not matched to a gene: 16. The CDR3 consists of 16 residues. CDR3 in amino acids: CATSRWQASGSNEQFF. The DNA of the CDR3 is TGTGCCACCTCAAGATGGCAGGCTAGCGGGAGTAATGAGCAGTTCTTC.

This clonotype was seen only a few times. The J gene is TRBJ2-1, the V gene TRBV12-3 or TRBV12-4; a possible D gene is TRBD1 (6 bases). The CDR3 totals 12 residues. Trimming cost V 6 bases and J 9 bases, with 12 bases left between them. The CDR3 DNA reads TGTGCCAGCAGCCCCGACAGGAGTGAGCAGTTCTTC. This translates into CASSPDRSEQFF.

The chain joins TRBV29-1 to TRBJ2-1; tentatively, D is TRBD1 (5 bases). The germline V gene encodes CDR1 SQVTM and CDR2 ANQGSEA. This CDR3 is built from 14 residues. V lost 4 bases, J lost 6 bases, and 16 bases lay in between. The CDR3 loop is CSVVDQRGSNEQFF. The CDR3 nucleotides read TGCAGCGTTGTGGATCAAAGGGGCTCCAATGAGCAGTTCTTC.

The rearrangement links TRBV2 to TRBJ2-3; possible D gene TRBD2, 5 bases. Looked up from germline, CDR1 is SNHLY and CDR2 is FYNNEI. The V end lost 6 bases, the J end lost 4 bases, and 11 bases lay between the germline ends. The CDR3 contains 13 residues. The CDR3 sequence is CASREEVADTQYF. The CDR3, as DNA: TGTGCCAGCAGGGAGGAGGTCGCAGATACGCAGTATTTT.

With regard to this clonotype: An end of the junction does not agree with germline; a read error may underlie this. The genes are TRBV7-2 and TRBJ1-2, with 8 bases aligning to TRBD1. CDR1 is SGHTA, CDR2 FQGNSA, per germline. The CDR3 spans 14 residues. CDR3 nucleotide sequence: TGCGCCAGCAGCTTAGACAGGGGCGGGCGTGCCCACACCTTC. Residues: CASSLDRGGRAHTF.

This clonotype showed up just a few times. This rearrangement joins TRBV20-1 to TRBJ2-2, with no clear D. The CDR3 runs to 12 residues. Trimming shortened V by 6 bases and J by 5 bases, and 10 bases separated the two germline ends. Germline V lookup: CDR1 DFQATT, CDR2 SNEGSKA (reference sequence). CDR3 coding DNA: TGCAGTGCCCCTGATGGGACCGGGGAGCTGTTTTTT. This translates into CSAPDGTGELFF.

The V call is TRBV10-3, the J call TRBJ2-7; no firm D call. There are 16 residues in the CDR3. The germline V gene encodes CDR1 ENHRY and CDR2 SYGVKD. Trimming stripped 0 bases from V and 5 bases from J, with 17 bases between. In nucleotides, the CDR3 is TGTGCCATCAGTGAGTCTATGAGTGGATCATTCAACGAGCAGTACTTC. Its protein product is CAISESMSGSFNEQYF.

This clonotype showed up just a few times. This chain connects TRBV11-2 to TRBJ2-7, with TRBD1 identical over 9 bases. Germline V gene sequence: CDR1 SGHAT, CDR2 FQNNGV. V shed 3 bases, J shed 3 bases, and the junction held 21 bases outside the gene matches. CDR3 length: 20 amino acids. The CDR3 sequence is CASSFTTTSTGGQVVYEQYF. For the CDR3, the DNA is TGTGCCAGCAGCTTCACCACCACCTCGACAGGGGGGCAGGTAGTCTACGAGCAGTACTTC.